This record looks at one T cell receptor beta chain sequence and its context. Naive-designated CD8 cells lacked CD45RO, were positively enriched for CCR7, and omitted terminally differentiated effector memory CD45RA+ cells. Germline V gene lookup returns CDR1 SEHNR and CDR2 FQNEAQ (reference sequence). Trimming removed 3 bases at V and 4 bases at J, with 18 bases between. The CDR3 covers 16 residues. The run depth of the assay was deep. TCRdb keeps only in-frame clones here, not all; method: immunoSEQ multiplex PCR. The table includes about 680,000 clones, about 91% detected once. This sample stems from a study of shared clonotypes between healthy human individuals.

The chain uses TRBV7-9 and TRBJ1-1; TRBD1 might be the D (5 bases). The sequenced sample consisted of naive CD8+ T cells sorted from blood. The receptor's source is a young man in good health. The CDR3 here is CASSFLGRAGGTEAFF. CDR3 DNA sequence: TGTGCCAGCAGCTTTTTGGGTAGGGCCGGGGGCACTGAAGCTTTCTTT.